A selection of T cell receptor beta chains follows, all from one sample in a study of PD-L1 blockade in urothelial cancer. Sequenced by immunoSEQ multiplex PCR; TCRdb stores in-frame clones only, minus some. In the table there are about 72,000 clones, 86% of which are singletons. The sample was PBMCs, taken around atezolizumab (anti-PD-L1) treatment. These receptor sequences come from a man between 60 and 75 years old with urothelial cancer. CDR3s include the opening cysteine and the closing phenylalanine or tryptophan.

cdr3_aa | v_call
CASSSRQTNSPLHF | TRBV27
CASSQDREVYGYTF | TRBV6-1
CASSGQGALYEQYF | TRBV5-1
CASSLSGPVGETQYF | TRBV7-2
CASSLAGELGAFF | TRBV5-6
CASSLAGYVDYEQYF | TRBV5-6
CAWARQGLYEQYF | TRBV30
CASSAEQGNEQYF | TRBV10-1
CASSLRGRDNSPLHF | TRBV27
CASTYPGQGALGANVLTF | TRBV7-9
CASSKGTDWGFF | TRBV6-6